A selection of T cell receptor beta chains follows, all from one sample in a study of Graves' ophthalmopathy and Graves' hyperthyroidism. TCRdb re-called the multiplex PCR reads through MiXCR, storing one row per CDR3 protein. The sample carries about 740,000 distinct CDR3 sequences, roughly 40% recorded once. The sequenced material came from peripheral blood. These receptors came from an adult man with Graves' ophthalmopathy. Both conserved end residues are part of each CDR3. Fields, in order: V gene, D gene, J gene, clone size, CDR3 protein, CDR3 DNA. A D gene is named only where the DNA matches it firmly. Only some rows state a clone size, as once, few, many or a class for expanded clones.

TRBV29-1	-	TRBJ2-3	-	CSVDRGNTDTQYF	TGCAGCGTTGATCGGGGGAACACAGATACGCAGTATTTT
TRBV19	TRBD1	TRBJ1-2	-	CASNGRQGANYGYTF	TGTGCCAGTAATGGGCGGCAGGGGGCCAACTATGGCTACACCTTC
TRBV10-1	-	TRBJ2-7	many	CASSIRDGEQYF	TGCGCCAGCAGTATCCGGGATGGAGAGCAGTACTTC
TRBV19	-	TRBJ1-1	many	CASTHDRITEAFF	TGTGCCAGTACCCATGACAGGATCACTGAAGCTTTCTTT
TRBV19	-	TRBJ1-4	-	CASSYWGSTNEKLFF	TGTGCCAGCAGTTACTGGGGATCAACTAATGAAAAACTGTTTTTT
TRBV20-1	-	TRBJ1-1	many	CSARGTQKREAFF	TGCAGTGCTAGAGGGACACAGAAGCGTGAAGCTTTCTTT
TRBV29-1	-	TRBJ1-2	-	CSSVDSPTDGYTF	TGCAGCAGTGTGGACAGCCCAACAGATGGCTACACCTTC
TRBV6-2/TRBV6-3	-	TRBJ2-5	few	CASSKTDSGETQYF	TGTGCCAGCAGTAAGACAGATTCCGGAGAGACCCAGTACTTC
TRBV20-1	TRBD1	TRBJ1-1	few	CSARASSQGVGTEAFF	TGCAGTGCTAGAGCGAGTAGTCAGGGGGTCGGCACTGAAGCTTTCTTT
TRBV7-9	-	TRBJ1-1	many	CASSFDRLRNTEAFF	TGTGCCAGCAGCTTCGACAGGTTGAGGAACACTGAAGCTTTCTTT
TRBV10-3	-	TRBJ1-5	-	CAIRGRGQETQHF	TGTGCCATCAGGGGCCGGGGTCAAGAGACCCAGCATTTT
TRBV15	-	TRBJ1-4	-	CATGGGGNEKLFF	TGTGCCACCGGGGGGGGCGGTAATGAAAAACTGTTTTTT
TRBV2	-	TRBJ1-1	many	CASSGGQLDEAFF	TGTGCCAGCAGTGGTGGACAGTTAGATGAAGCTTTCTTT
TRBV12-5	TRBD1	TRBJ1-1	once	CASGLVRGQPTSEAFF	TGTGCTAGTGGTTTGGTACGGGGACAGCCGACGAGTGAAGCTTTCTTT